Below, 4 T cell receptor beta chains from the same sample are listed, as sequenced in a study of T-cell reconstitution after alpha-beta-depleted transplantation in children. Unique molecular identifiers were used in preparing the TCRbeta library. MiXCR, applied by TCRdb to the PCR reads, yields one record per CDR3 protein. The data hold more than 400,000 distinct CDR3 sequences, with about 10% observed a single time. Sample: PBMCs, mostly from graft donor cells, taken 180 days after TCRalphabeta/CD19-depleted stem cell transplant. The origin of the receptors is a female patient younger than 10 who had a stem cell transplant for aplastic anemia, so the T cells may come from the graft donor.

This clonotype was picked up many times. J is TRBJ1-6 and V is TRBV12-3 or TRBV12-4; 10 bases fit TRBD1. The length of the CDR3 is 15 residues. V shed 6 bases and J 7 bases; nucleotides not matched to a gene: 6. The CDR3 loop reads CASRHGQGDNSPLHF. CDR3 DNA: TGTGCCAGCAGACACGGACAGGGGGACAATTCACCCCTCCACTTT.

The V call is TRBV19, the J call TRBJ1-1; 7 bases are shared with TRBD1. The CDR3 runs 13 residues. Germline V lookup: CDR1 LNHDA, CDR2 SQIVND (reference sequence). Trimming removed 5 bases from V and 6 bases from J; junction bases left unmatched: 6. The CDR3 coding sequence is TGTGCCAGTAGTTTATCAGACAGGGCTGAAGCTTTCTTT. Translating it yields CASSLSDRAEAFF.

This clonotype occurred a few times. The chain employs TRBV24-1 and TRBJ1-5; D is possibly TRBD1 (5 bases). V lost 0 bases, J lost 4 bases, and 6 bases lay in between. Germline-derived CDR1 and CDR2 are KGHDR and SFDVKD. This CDR3 has 14 residues. The CDR3 nucleotides are TGTGCCACCAGTGATTTGTGGGGGAATCAGCCCCAGCATTTT. This gives the protein CATSDLWGNQPQHF.

This clonotype was recorded a few times. One end of the junction fails to match germline, which may point to a read error. CDR3 in amino acids: CASSLSPGQVSNEQYF. DNA for the CDR3: TGTGCCAGCAGCTTATCCCCGGGACAGGTCTCCAACGAGCAGTACTTC. The chain couples TRBV7-6 to TRBJ2-7; 8 nucleotides align to TRBD1. CDR1 is SGHVS, CDR2 FNYEAQ, per germline. This CDR3 comprises 16 residues.